This T cell receptor (beta chain) comes out of a study of beta chain features in type 1 diabetes. This clone was counted only a few times. The antigen is unknown. Sorting based on CD45RO/CCR7/CD25/CD127/CD95/CD27 separated CD4+ naive, central memory, regulatory and stem cell-like memory cells. Every bit of the isolated RNA underwent reverse transcription, so sequencing read expressed TCRB transcripts. Sequencing used immunoSEQ multiplex PCR; TCRdb keeps in-frame clones, though not all of them. The sample lists about 660,000 clones, 11% to 15% occurring once. The germline CDR1 and CDR2 sequences are LGHNA and YNFKEQ. This CDR3 has 13 amino acids. Deletions cut 2 bases from V and 1 base from J, with 6 bases between. Notes on the study in general: The naive, central memory and Treg TCRB repertoires looked more alike in patients than they did in healthy donors. There was a possibility that cDNA sequencing over-represented cells with high TCR expression. Significant though moderate, a shortening of TCRB CDR3s appeared in all four CD4+ subsets of Type 1 diabetes patients.

The receptor was derived from a man aged 18 to 29 with type 1 diabetes. The V and J genes are TRBV4-2 and TRBJ2-7; unclear D gene. Source material: naive CD4+ T cells from blood. The CDR3 region has the DNA TGTGCCAGCAGCCAACTGGGGTCCTACGAGCAGTACTTC. Amino acids: CASSQLGSYEQYF.